This T cell receptor (beta chain) came from a study of tumor-infiltrating lymphocytes in primary liver carcinoma. Study-wide context: With diameters of roughly 4 to 10 cm, tumors were stage T1-T3 N0M0.

CDR3 length: 16 residues. A primer in the constant region served to generate TCR beta cDNA from around 500 ng of total RNA. Library construction for TCR beta comprised three nested multiplex PCR rounds performed with slightly modified ARM-PCR. TRBV1-TRBV30 forward primers paired with a C-beta reverse primer drove the first two PCR rounds, roughly 10 cycles each. MiXCR, run by TCRdb on the multiplex PCR reads, gives a single entry per CDR3 protein. The sample lists around 330,000 distinct CDR3 sequences, approximately 54% occurring once. As to this clonotype: No antigen is known for it. Mismatch with germline at one junction end may stem from a read error.

Germline DNA was extracted too, while blood RNA derived from unsorted whole blood. Patients were chronically HBV-infected and treatment-naive. General observations from the study: The bulk unsorted samples meant that CD4+ and CD8+ repertoires went uncompared. Tumor-adjacent and tumor-blood pairs displayed less overlap than did pairs of tumor regions.

The genes are TRBV12-3 or TRBV12-4 and TRBJ2-1; D is uncertain. The sequence was collected from a woman younger than 45 with primary liver carcinoma and hepatitis B virus infection. The sequencing input was peripheral blood. The CDR3 nucleotides read TGTGCCAGCTGTTTGAGGACCATTTTTGGCGTCTATGAGCAGTTCTTC. Protein sequence: CASCLRTIFGVYEQFF.